This TCR beta chain derives from a study of regulatory T cells in long-lasting Graves disease (dated by TCRdb to about 2021). About the study as a whole: Persistent Graves' disease was defined as antithyroid drug treatment for over 5 years with persistently positive TSH receptor autoantibodies. A total of about 35 samples underwent TCR sequencing, from roughly 13 patients with persistent Graves' disease and some 20 patients with newly diagnosed Graves' disease. The study was registered as a clinical trial and conducted in China. In the clinical cohort, patients with persistent Graves' disease had used antithyroid drugs for an average of about 9.3 years. Patients with persistent Graves' disease were compared with patients with newly diagnosed Graves' disease using TCR sequencing and RNA sequencing of peripheral blood.

This clonotype was recorded many times. There is no known antigen for this receptor. No quality values exist for individual bases; no much larger clone is one base distant. Its CDR3 holds 17 amino acids, cysteine through phenylalanine. Kept here is only the CDR3 DNA, which spans 51 bases and is read in frame from base 1. From the germline V gene, CDR1 is MGHDK and CDR2 is SYGVNS. V is pruned by 0 bases and J by 1 base, leaving 4 bases of the junction without a gene match. On the study overall, not on this receptor specifically: More public clonotypes were shared among persistent patients (approximately 3,000) than among newly diagnosed patients (approximately 1,000). Lower TCR Shannon entropy and fewer highly expanded clones were observed in persistent Graves' disease patients than in newly diagnosed patients, which suggested clonal expansion. The authors acknowledged the small sample size as a limitation that may reduce accuracy. Sequencing and analysis were limited to the TCR beta chain. Preferential use of TRBV28, TRBJ1-2 and TRBJ2-5 was observed in persistent disease, whereas TRBV20-1 and TRBJ2-1 were favored in newly diagnosed disease. Peripheral blood alone was examined, since thyroid tissue, which constituted the primary lesion, could not be accessed.

The method was multiplex PCR. Data came from an Illumina HiSeq 4000. To build TCR beta libraries, CDR3 regions were amplified by Arm-PCR using iRepertoire HTBI primers. Before sequencing, the PCR products went through gel purification. On the study's bioinformatics: Gene usage analysis of CDR3 amino acid clonotypes relied on the 60 or so TRBV and more than twelve TRBJ segments identified across samples. COPE and FqMerger were used to merge the filtered high-quality paired reads into contigs. BLAST was used to align contigs to the IMGT TRBV, TRBD and TRBJ reference genes, and CDR3 was defined following IMGT. Any clonotype with a frequency above 0.1% was classified as a highly expanded clone. Shannon entropy served as the measure of repertoire diversity, while the Gini coefficient captured V-J evenness. Clonotypes shared by more than one individual were considered public. Using fastp at Q25 and MiXCR, TCRdb reprocessed the public reads and kept productive beta chains. One record per CDR3 amino acid sequence lists the most common genes and DNA. The V and J calls here are based on TCRdb, not the publication. The sample records hundreds of thousands of distinct CDR3 sequences, less than 25% of which are singletons. The ten largest clones represent less than 9% of the sample.

Read against the paper, the sample's time point label means: persistent/refractory GD, antithyroid drugs over 5 years with positive TRAb. For both TCR sequencing and RNA sequencing, RNA was extracted from PBMCs using TRIzol. Graves' disease was diagnosed according to American Thyroid Association guidelines. Patients for the study were recruited at an endocrinology department in Xi'an, China. Each patient gave around 9 milliliters of peripheral blood, collected in an EDTA anticoagulant tube. Ficoll Paque Plus density gradient separation was used to isolate PBMCs, and no further T cell sorting was done. An Agilent 2100 Bioanalyzer and agarose gel were used to check RNA quality, while a NanoDrop 2000 measured RNA concentration.

This TCR came from a female donor with Graves disease. The material was peripheral blood mononuclear cells (PBMCs), obtained when the disease was refractory, from a patient treated with antithyroid drugs. The chain couples TRBV25-1 to TRBJ2-2; 8 central nucleotides agree with TRBD1. The DNA reads TGTGCCAGCAGTGAATATTGGGGGACAGGGAACACCGGGGAGCTGTTTTTT. Its protein is CASSEYWGTGNTGELFF.